This T cell receptor (beta chain) derives from a study of cytomegalovirus exposure and HLA in healthy donors. With 60 Vbeta and 13 Jbeta primers, the PCR was carried out. Sequenced by immunoSEQ multiplex PCR; TCRdb stores in-frame clones only, minus some. The sample consists of around 200,000 clones, roughly 80% of them appearing once. Findings and caveats of the study: Reports credit the classifier with highly specific, highly sensitive diagnosis of cytomegalovirus status. Reportedly, HLA-A and HLA-B alleles of most subjects were accurately predicted from TCR beta. Apart from CMV serostatus, no immune exposure information was available.

Germline CDR1 and CDR2: LNHDA and SQIVND (reference sequence). This CDR3 comprises 14 residues. After removal of 5 bases from V and 4 bases from J, the junction contained 5 bases not matched to a gene. With respect to this clone: No antigen is known for it.

J is TRBJ2-1 and V is TRBV19, with TRBD1 matching over 7 bases. The material sequenced was PBMCs. The TCR sequence derives from a man in his forties or fifties in good health and CMV-seropositive. DNA of the CDR3: TGTGCCAGTAGTGAGAGGGGGCAGTACAATGAGCAGTTCTTC. Protein: CASSERGQYNEQFF. The whole variable domain, remainder taken from reference TRBV19 and TRBJ2-1, is DGGITQSPKYLFRKEGQNVTLSCEQNLNHDAMYWYRQDPGQGLRLIYYSQIVNDFQKGDIAEGYSVSREKKESFPLTVTSAQKNPTAFYLCASSERGQYNEQFFGPGTRLTVL.